This T cell receptor beta chain was sequenced during a study of blood T cell repertoires in COVID-19 (dated by TCRdb to the early 2020s). General notes on the study: Samples covering the acute and convalescent phases of COVID-19 were provided by collaborators in the United States, Italy and Spain. Nearly every sample came with metadata listing a de-identified subject ID, COVID-19 status, age in years and sex. The material from the prospective study consisted of cDNA or gDNA derived from T cells, B-cell-depleted T cells, or PBMCs. The repertoires were released in a freely available public database meant as a resource for research on the immune response to SARS-CoV-2. The dataset comprised deeply sampled blood TCRbeta repertoires from subjects exposed to, actively infected with, or recovered from COVID-19. The samples were drawn from two sources: the first 160 participants of the ongoing ImmuneRACE study, and fewer than 1,500 subjects contributed by 6 global collaborators. Where HLA class I and class II types were available, the types were taken from metadata supplied by the sample provider, not from assay-based typing. What the research found in general, with its limitations: The amount of clinical and demographic metadata varied by source and participant and was provided uncurated.

TCRbeta CDR3 regions were amplified from genomic DNA using the immunoSEQ Assay, a bias-controlled multiplex PCR. As for how the authors treated the data: The number of nucleated cells in each sample was estimated from the amplification of reference gene primers within the assay. Sequence reads were collapsed and filtered to measure the absolute abundance of every unique TCRbeta CDR3 rearrangement. For each sample, productive Simpson clonality was calculated by taking the square root of Simpson's diversity index across productive rearrangements. This immuneACCESS table, as held by TCRdb, lists in-frame sequences with V and J called but not all clones. Of the missing ones, under half trace to an unresolved V gene in checked studies; the others have no known cause. V, J and clone size reflect that table, while D and trimming were determined from the DNA. This sample has 180,000 or so clones in its table, and approximately 90% of those were observed once. The top ten constitute almost 1% of the sample.

This clone was recorded a few times. No cognate antigen has been identified for it. One base away there is no much larger clone; base qualities are not given. Relative to germline, V is missing 6 bases and J is missing 4 bases, with 8 bases of the junction outside any gene match. The CDR3 sequence holds 15 residues, the cysteine and phenylalanine included. CDR3 DNA is the only sequence kept; it has 45 bases, read in frame from the first base. CDR1 and CDR2, looked up from the germline V gene, are SNHLY and FYNNEI. Each collaborating institution followed its own protocols to collect whole blood in K2EDTA tubes. Collaborator samples were shipped for TCRbeta analysis as frozen whole blood, isolated PBMCs, or DNA extracted from either sample type.

This TCR was sampled from a man aged 18 to 30 with acute or convalescent COVID-19. The chain is made from TRBV2 and TRBJ2-2; TRBD1 matches 7 bases in the middle. The source material was peripheral blood. The DNA reads TGTGCCAGCAGGACCCGGACAGGAGGCACCGGGGAGCTGTTTTTT. This yields the protein CASRTRTGGTGELFF.